The present entry profiles one T cell receptor (beta chain) with its context. Its antigen is not identified. Germline V lookup: CDR1 SGHRS, CDR2 YFSETQ. The V and J ends lost 8 bases and 4 bases, in that order; junction bases with no gene match: 11. The CDR3 length is 14 residues. PCR used 60 Vbeta primers and 13 Jbeta primers. Sequenced by immunoSEQ multiplex PCR; TCRdb stores in-frame clones only, minus some. The sample records over 200,000 clones, 77% being singletons. These data come from a study of cytomegalovirus exposure and HLA in healthy donors. The wider study: Most genotyped donors, 65% to 85% of about 430, had Caucasian-associated genetic ancestry.

Study conclusions and caveats: TRBV6-2, TRBV6-3 and some other V segments were unresolvable in 87-base-pair reads. Most likely, a cluster of highly shared sequence variants arose as a sequencing artifact.

Every donor was a healthy person donating bone marrow. This chain joins TRBV5-1 and TRBJ2-7; 8 bases agree with TRBD2. Sequenced input: PBMCs. The receptor was isolated from a woman aged 55-69 years in good health and CMV-seropositive. CDR3 DNA: TGCGCCAGTAATCCGGGACTAGTACAATACGAGCAGTACTTC. Amino acids: CASNPGLVQYEQYF.